A selection of T cell receptor beta chains follows, all from one sample in a study of regulatory T cells in long-lasting Graves disease. TCRdb independently ran MiXCR on the multiplex PCR reads; one entry per CDR3 protein. There are 300,000 to 350,000 distinct CDR3 sequences in the sample; around 20% occur only once, and just under 30% lies in the top ten. The sequenced sample was peripheral blood mononuclear cells (PBMCs), obtained when the disease was refractory, from a patient treated with antithyroid drugs. These receptors were collected from a female donor with Graves disease. The CDR3 runs from the conserved cysteine through the conserved F or W. The order of the fields is D gene, clone size, V gene, J gene, CDR3 DNA, CDR3 protein. D genes are given only for firm matches. For some rows the clone size is stated as once, few or many, or as a class when expanded; others skip it.

.,.,TRBV20-1,TRBJ1-6,TGCAGTGCTAAGTCTGAACCCCTCCACTTT,CSAKSEPLHF
TRBD2,.,TRBV11-2,TRBJ2-3,TGTGCCAGCAGCTCAATACCCCTGGGGGGGAAGGCAGATACGCAGTATTTT,CASSSIPLGGKADTQYF
.,.,TRBV19,TRBJ1-3,TGTGCCAGTACAAGGGGCGCCTATGGAAACACCATATATTTT,CASTRGAYGNTIYF
TRBD1,.,TRBV7-6,TRBJ2-2,TGTGCCAGCAGCCCAAATCCGGGACAGGGGTTCACCGGGGAGCTGTTTTTT,CASSPNPGQGFTGELFF
.,many,TRBV2,TRBJ2-4,TGTGCCAGCAGTGAAGCTATAGCCAAAAACATTCAGTACTTC,CASSEAIAKNIQYF
TRBD1,many,TRBV6-1,TRBJ1-4,TGTGCCAGCAGTCTGACCGGGACAGGGGGTAAACTGTTTTTT,CASSLTGTGGKLFF
TRBD1,.,TRBV20-1,TRBJ2-2,TGCAGTGCTAGGAGGTTAAACAGGGGGTCGGGCGGGGAGCTGTTTTTT,CSARRLNRGSGGELFF
.,many,TRBV7-2,TRBJ2-5,TGTGCCAGCAGCCCCGGGCGGCTTTACCAAGAGACCCAGTACTTC,CASSPGRLYQETQYF
.,many,TRBV12-3/TRBV12-4,TRBJ2-2,TGTGCCAGCAGTCCCAGCGGCACCGGGGAGCTGTTTTTT,CASSPSGTGELFF
TRBD1,.,TRBV20-1,TRBJ1-4,TGCAGTGTCCCACGCCCGGGACAGCCTACCAATGAAAAACTGTTTTTT,CSVPRPGQPTNEKLFF
TRBD1,few,TRBV20-1,TRBJ1-2,TGCAGTGCTAGTAAGGGTGGGGACAGGGAGTTTAGGCGCTATGGCTACACCTTC,CSASKGGDREFRRYGYTF
.,many,TRBV6-5,TRBJ2-6,TGTGCCAGCAGTTACCTCTCTGGGGCCAACGTCCTGACTTTC,CASSYLSGANVLTF
TRBD1,.,TRBV14,TRBJ1-1,TGTGCCAGCAGCCCTAACCGACAGGGTGGGGTTAACACTGAAGCTTTCTTT,CASSPNRQGGVNTEAFF
.,.,TRBV27,TRBJ2-3,TGTGCCAGCAGTTTATCCCAGCAGTATTTT,CASSLSQQYF
.,few,TRBV19,TRBJ2-6,TGTGCCAGTACACTTCAGGGTACAACCGGGGCCAACGTCCTGACTTTC,CASTLQGTTGANVLTF
.,once,TRBV5-1,TRBJ2-5,TGCGCCAGCAGCTTGGGCCTAGATGGAGAGACCCAGTACTTC,CASSLGLDGETQYF
TRBD2,few,TRBV20-1,TRBJ2-7,TGCAGTGCTAGTTCTGTTAGCGGGGGGCTGTACGAGCAGTACTTC,CSASSVSGGLYEQYF
TRBD2,.,TRBV28,TRBJ2-7,TGTGCCAGCAGTTTCCGGGCGGGAGTCGACGAGCAGTACTTC,CASSFRAGVDEQYF
.,many,TRBV28,TRBJ1-5,TGTGCCAGCAGCCCAGGGGCAGGGACCGCCACCATTCAGCCCCAGCATTTT,CASSPGAGTATIQPQHF
.,many,TRBV24-1,TRBJ1-4,TGTGCCACCAGTGAACTGACTACGGGGAAACTGTTTTTT,CATSELTTGKLFF
.,.,TRBV4-2,TRBJ1-1,TGTGCCAGCAGCCAAGGAACAGGGATAGTCGCTGAAGCTTTCTTT,CASSQGTGIVAEAFF
.,.,TRBV29-1,TRBJ2-5,TGCAGCGCCCGGGCCCCGAACGGAGAGACCCAGTACTTC,CSARAPNGETQYF
TRBD2,.,TRBV28,TRBJ2-1,TGTGCCAGCAGTCCACGCCTTCGGCGGGACTATCGGTACAATGAGCAGTTCTTC,CASSPRLRRDYRYNEQFF
.,many,TRBV2,TRBJ2-6,TGTGCCAGCAGTGAAAGCCGCGTGGGGGCCAACGTCCTGACTTTC,CASSESRVGANVLTF
.,many,TRBV6-9,TRBJ1-1,TGTGCCAGCAGTTACACTTTAGGAAATTGGGGGCGAACCACTGAAGCTTTCTTT,CASSYTLGNWGRTTEAFF
.,many,TRBV6-1,TRBJ2-7,TGTGCCAGCAGTCGACCTAGGCCTTCCCTCGAGCAGTACTTC,CASSRPRPSLEQYF
.,.,TRBV10-3,TRBJ1-2,TGTGCCATCAGTGATATGGGGGCCCTGCCGTATGGCTACACCTTC,CAISDMGALPYGYTF
.,many,TRBV7-8,TRBJ1-1,TGTGCCAGCAGCTCGCGGACGAGGAACACTGAAGCTTTCTTT,CASSSRTRNTEAFF
TRBD2,.,TRBV6-2/TRBV6-3,TRBJ2-7,TGTGCCAGCAGTTACGGACTAGCGGGAGTTAGGGGGCAGTACTTC,CASSYGLAGVRGQYF
.,.,TRBV6-6,TRBJ1-1,TGTGCCAGCAGTTACTCGATAGGTCATGGGGGCACTGAAGCTCTCTTT,CASSYSIGHGGTEALF
.,.,TRBV5-4,TRBJ1-1,TGTGCCAGCAGCTTGTTTGGGATGCTGCCTGAAGCTTTCTTT,CASSLFGMLPEAFF
TRBD1,.,TRBV6-1,TRBJ2-3,TGTGCCAGCAGTAGGAACCGGGACAGGCTGCCAGATACGCAGTATTTT,CASSRNRDRLPDTQYF
.,few,TRBV6-2/TRBV6-3,TRBJ1-5,TGTGCCAGCACTAAGGGGGAGGGTAGCGGCAATCAGCCCCAGCATTTT,CASTKGEGSGNQPQHF
TRBD2,many,TRBV27,TRBJ2-1,TGTGCCAGCGCTTGGCGGGGGGCATACAATGAGCAGTTCTTC,CASAWRGAYNEQFF
TRBD1,many,TRBV6-1,TRBJ2-5,TGTGCCAGCAGTGTACAGGGGGCGTATGTGACCCAGTACTTC,CASSVQGAYVTQYF
.,.,TRBV28,TRBJ2-3,TGTGCCAGCAGTTTAACCCCAGCAGGGGCTAGCACAGATACGCAGTATTTT,CASSLTPAGASTDTQYF
.,.,TRBV7-6,TRBJ2-3,TGTGCCAGCAGCTTAGGCGTCGGAGGGAATACGCAGTATTTT,CASSLGVGGNTQYF
TRBD1,few,TRBV24-1,TRBJ2-2,TGTGCCACCAGTGATTTCGGCAGGGGGCAGACCGGGGAGCTGTTTTTT,CATSDFGRGQTGELFF
TRBD2,.,TRBV5-1,TRBJ2-5,TGCGCCAGCAACCAAGGACTAGCGCATAAGGGGGAGACCCAGTACTTC,CASNQGLAHKGETQYF
TRBD2,.,TRBV7-8,TRBJ2-2,TGTGCCAGCAGCTCCCGACTAGCGGGAGAAGTTCTTAACACCGGGGAGCTGTTTTTT,CASSSRLAGEVLNTGELFF
.,many,TRBV2,TRBJ2-5,TGTGCCAGCACCCAGGGCGAGGCCCAGTACTTC,CASTQGEAQYF
.,few,TRBV9,TRBJ1-2,TGTGCCAGCAGCGTAGACCTTTATCCGGGACAAAGCAACTATGGCTACGCCTTC,CASSVDLYPGQSNYGYAF
TRBD1,.,TRBV7-9,TRBJ2-6,TGTGCCAGCAGCGCATACAGGGGCTCTGGGGCCAACGTCCTGACTTTC,CASSAYRGSGANVLTF
.,.,TRBV19,TRBJ2-1,TGTGCCAGTAGTATGCGCGAAAGGGACCAGCAGTTCTTC,CASSMRERDQQFF
.,many,TRBV12-3/TRBV12-4,TRBJ1-1,TGTGCCAGCAGTTTTACTCAACAAACCGACGCTTTCTTT,CASSFTQQTDAFF
TRBD1,few,TRBV20-1,TRBJ2-7,TGCAGTGCTAGTGCTGGGACAGGGGGCAACGAGCAGTACTTC,CSASAGTGGNEQYF
.,few,TRBV9,TRBJ1-1,TGTGCCAGCAGCGTAGATTGGGGCTTGAACACTGAAGCTTTCTTT,CASSVDWGLNTEAFF
TRBD1,few,TRBV6-1,TRBJ2-2,TGTGCCAGCAGCCGGCCAGGGACAGATAACACCGGGGAGCTGTTTTTT,CASSRPGTDNTGELFF
TRBD1,many,TRBV28,TRBJ2-7,TGTGCCAGCAGTTTTCCAATCGGGACAGGCTCCTACGAGCAGTACTTC,CASSFPIGTGSYEQYF
.,many,TRBV12-3/TRBV12-4,TRBJ2-7,TGTGCCAGCAGCCAAGGAGGAATGGCTTCCTACGAGCAGTACTTC,CASSQGGMASYEQYF
.,many,TRBV10-2,TRBJ1-5,TGCGCCAGCAGTGAGTACGAGGAGTATCAGCCCCAGCATTTT,CASSEYEEYQPQHF
.,.,TRBV5-4,TRBJ2-5,TGTGCCAGCAGCTACGGGGGACGGGGGATCCAAGAGACCCAGTACTTC,CASSYGGRGIQETQYF
.,few,TRBV10-3,TRBJ1-3,TGTGCCATCAGTGAGTCGTTGGGCAGATTCCTGAACACCATATATTTT,CAISESLGRFLNTIYF